The 18 T cell receptor beta chains given below trace back to one sample, sequenced in a study of blood T cell repertoires in COVID-19. This table comes from immunoSEQ multiplex PCR, and its TCRdb copy is limited to in-frame clones, with some not included. The profile shows approximately 360,000 clones, more than 80% of them singletons. Sequencing was performed on peripheral blood. The receptors originated from a man aged 35 to 55 with acute or convalescent COVID-19.

V and J are TRBV21-1 and TRBJ1-1. TRBV21-1 is noted as a pseudogene. The CDR3 has 16 residues. The CDR3 DNA reads TGTGCCAGCAGCCCCCAGGGGAGGGGGGAACACACTGAAGCTTTCTTT. Amino acids: CASSPQGRGEHTEAFF.

Only one count was recorded for this clone. The chain combines TRBV18 with TRBJ1-6; TRBD1 agrees at 7 bases. The junction had 13 bases not matched to a gene; V was cut back by 6 bases and J by 8 bases. The CDR3 has 16 amino acids. Germline V gene lookup returns CDR1 KGHSH and CDR2 LQKENI. CDR3 protein: CASSPAVGGLDSPLHF. CDR3 nucleotides: TGTGCCAGCTCCCCAGCCGTAGGGGGCTTAGATTCACCCCTCCACTTT.

Only a few counts were recorded for this clone. The chain combines TRBV28 with TRBJ2-1; the D gene is possibly TRBD1 (5 bases). CDR3 length: 18 amino acids. Germline lookup yields CDR1 MDHEN and CDR2 SYDVKM. Trimming removed 3 bases at V and 5 bases at J, with 23 bases between. CDR3 in amino acids: CASSFSQGLGRIDNEQFF. The CDR3 bases are TGTGCCAGCAGTTTTTCCCAGGGATTGGGAAGGATAGACAATGAGCAGTTCTTC.

The chain uses TRBV30 and TRBJ1-5, with D possibly matching TRBD1 (5 bases). Looked up from germline, CDR1 is GTSNPN and CDR2 is SVGIG (reference sequence). The CDR3 runs to 15 residues. Trimming removed 0 bases from V and 5 bases from J, with 14 bases in between. The CDR3 nucleotides read TGTGCCTGGAGTGTACCAGGGCGACGCGATCAGCCCCAGCATTTT. Translation gives CAWSVPGRRDQPQHF.

The chain joins TRBV27 to TRBJ2-1, with 9 bases matching TRBD1. Germline V gene sequence: CDR1 MNHEY, CDR2 SMNVEV (reference sequence). V dropped 3 bases and J dropped 4; count of bases not matched to a gene: 4. CDR3 size: 15 residues. CDR3 nucleotides: TGTGCCAGCAGTTTTTTTGGGACAGGGTACAATGAGCAGTTCTTC. This gives the protein CASSFFGTGYNEQFF.

This clone was recorded many times. The rearrangement joins TRBV3-1 (or the pseudogene TRBV3-2) to TRBJ2-5, with TRBD2 as a possible D gene (6 bases). Germline V gene data show CDR1 as LGHDT and CDR2 as YNNKEL (reference sequence). The CDR3 totals 16 residues. Trimming shortened V by 4 bases and J by 9 bases, and 24 bases separated the two germline ends. The CDR3 sequence is CASSPEGLSYGLAQYF. The CDR3 coding sequence is TGTGCCAGCAGCCCGGAGGGGCTATCTTATGGGTTGGCCCAGTACTTC.

The chain recombines TRBV24-1 with TRBJ2-3; 11 bases match TRBD1. The CDR3 loop spans 16 amino acids. In germline, CDR1 is KGHDR, CDR2 SFDVKD. V lost 3 bases to trimming and J lost 2 bases; unmatched junction nucleotides: 3. Here the CDR3 DNA reads TGTGCCACCAGTGATGCGGGACAGGGGGTCACAGATACGCAGTATTTT. As protein: CATSDAGQGVTDTQYF.

The chain recombines TRBV29-1 with TRBJ1-1; D unresolved. The V gene's germline CDR1 is SQVTM and CDR2 ANQGSEA. V was shortened by 5 bases and J by 2 bases, with 36 bases between the two germline ends. The CDR3 consists of 21 residues. DNA of the CDR3: TGCAGCGTTTTTATCCGACGTTTGTGGCAGAAAAACCTTCCAGGCAACACTGAAGCTTTCTTT. Protein: CSVFIRRLWQKNLPGNTEAFF.

The chain has TRBV10-2 and TRBJ1-2; no reliable D call. The V end lost 2 bases, the J end lost 3 bases, and 10 bases lay between the germline ends. Germline V lookup: CDR1 WSHSY, CDR2 SAAADI. The CDR3 covers 14 residues. The CDR3 here is CASSEAGGYYGYTF. The CDR3 DNA follows: TGCGCCAGCAGTGAGGCAGGCGGGTACTATGGCTACACCTTC.

The chain joins TRBV7-2 to TRBJ2-1; 9 bases agree with TRBD2. This CDR3 contains 15 residues. The V segment lost 1 base and the J segment 5 bases; nucleotides outside the gene matches: 3. The germline V gene encodes CDR1 SGHTA and CDR2 FQGNSA. The CDR3 DNA follows: TGTGCCAGCAGCTTAGGGCTAGCGGGGAACAATGAGCAGTTCTTC. It yields the protein CASSLGLAGNNEQFF.

V gene TRBV7-9 combines with J gene TRBJ1-2; the D is unclear. Germline-derived CDR1 and CDR2 are SEHNR and FQNEAQ (reference sequence). CDR3 length: 13 amino acids. V lost 1 base and J lost 4, with 7 bases in between. The CDR3 DNA reads TGTGCCAGCAGCTTAGGCGCACTCTATGGCTACACCTTC. This gives the protein CASSLGALYGYTF. The entire variable domain, with the rest obtained from reference TRBV7-9 and TRBJ1-2, is as follows: DTGVSQNPRHKITKRGQNVTFRCDPISEHNRLYWYRQTLGQGPEFLTYFQNEAQLEKSRLLSDRFSAERPKGSFSTLEIQRTEQGDSAMYLCASSLGALYGYTFGSGTRLTVV.

The chain recombines TRBV4-1 with TRBJ2-1; possibly TRBD2 for D (7 bases). The CDR3 has 15 amino acids. The V end was cut by 4 bases, the J end by 7 bases, with 17 bases between. The V gene's germline CDR1 is MGHRA and CDR2 YSYEKL. The CDR3 is CASSPDRGALNEQFF. CDR3 nucleotide sequence: TGCGCCAGCAGCCCAGACCGGGGGGCATTAAATGAGCAGTTCTTC.

This clone showed up just a few times. The chain is built from TRBV30 and TRBJ1-1, with 9 bases fitting TRBD1. This CDR3 is 14 amino acids long. CDR1 is GTSNPN and CDR2 is SVGIG in the germline V gene (reference sequence). With V trimmed by 5 bases and J by 2 bases, 6 bases remained unmatched. CDR3 sequence: CAWRRQGGNTEAFF. CDR3 DNA: TGTGCCTGGCGGAGACAGGGGGGTAACACTGAAGCTTTCTTT.

Comment on this clone: Other DNA variants within this sample encode the same CDR3. V gene TRBV9 combines with J gene TRBJ2-3; D is perhaps TRBD2 (6 bases). CDR3 length equals 15 residues. V was cut by 0 bases and J by 1 base, with 9 bases left in between. CDR1 is SGDLS, CDR2 YYNGEE, per germline. The chain's CDR3 is CASSVVGGGTDTQYF. The CDR3 DNA sequence: TGTGCCAGCAGCGTAGTGGGGGGTGGCACAGATACGCAGTATTTT.

This clone was detected a few times. CDR3 sequence (DNA): TGTGCCTGGAGACCAGGGGGAAACACCGGGGAGCTGTTTTTT. It is translated as CAWRPGGNTGELFF. This chain joins TRBV30 and TRBJ2-2; 7 nucleotides agree with TRBD1. The CDR3 is made up of 14 amino acids. The ends lost 3 bases at V and 2 bases at J; junction bases unmatched: 3. Germline CDR1 reads GTSNPN; CDR2 reads SVGIG (reference sequence). Filled out from reference TRBV30 and TRBJ2-2, the complete variable domain reads SQTIHQWPATLVQPVGSPLSLECTVEGTSNPNLYWYRQAAGRGLQLLFYSVGIGQISSEVPQNLSASRPQDRQFILSSKKLLLSDSGFYLCAWRPGGNTGELFFGEGSRLTVL.

This rearrangement joins TRBV5-1 to TRBJ2-1; 14 bases match TRBD2. The germline gives CDR1 SGHRS, CDR2 YFSETQ. The CDR3 totals 15 residues. The J segment lost 4 bases and the V segment lost 6 bases, leaving 3 bases of the junction unmatched. The CDR3 nucleotides are TGCGCCAGCACGGGGACTAGCGGGAGTTACAATGAGCAGTTCTTC. Translated: CASTGTSGSYNEQFF.

This clone was counted only a few times. V gene TRBV5-1 combines with J gene TRBJ1-3; tentative D call: TRBD1 (5 bases). V was cut by 0 bases and J by 5 bases, with 9 bases left in between. Germline V gene lookup returns CDR1 SGHRS and CDR2 YFSETQ. This CDR3 contains 14 residues. The CDR3 protein is CASSLEGNRNTIYF. CDR3 nucleotides: TGCGCCAGCAGCTTGGAGGGGAATAGAAACACCATATATTTT.

This chain joins TRBV28 and TRBJ1-1; D remains ambiguous. Deletions cut 2 bases from V and 4 bases from J, with 8 bases between. This CDR3 is built from 13 residues. The germline V gene encodes CDR1 MDHEN and CDR2 SYDVKM. CDR3 region: CASSLEFGTEAFF. CDR3 in DNA: TGTGCCAGCAGTTTAGAGTTCGGCACTGAAGCTTTCTTT.